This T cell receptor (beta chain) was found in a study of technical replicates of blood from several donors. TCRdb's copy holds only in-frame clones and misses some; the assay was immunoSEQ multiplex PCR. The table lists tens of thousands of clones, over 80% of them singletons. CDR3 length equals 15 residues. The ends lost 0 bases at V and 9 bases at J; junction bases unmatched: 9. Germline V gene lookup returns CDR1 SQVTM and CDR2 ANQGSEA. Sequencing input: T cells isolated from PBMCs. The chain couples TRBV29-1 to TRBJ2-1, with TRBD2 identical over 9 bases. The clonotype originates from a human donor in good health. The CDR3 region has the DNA TGCAGCGTTGAAGATTCAAGCGGGAGGCCAGGTGAGCAGTTCTTC. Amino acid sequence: CSVEDSSGRPGEQFF.